What follows are 25 T cell receptor beta chains derived from one specimen sequenced in a study of blood T cell repertoires in COVID-19. TCRdb's table, derived via immunoSEQ multiplex PCR, lists solely in-frame clones and lacks some. This sample yields some 670,000 clones, of which about 90% are seen a single time; approximately 0.25% belongs to the top ten. The sample consisted of peripheral blood. These receptors came from a woman between 18 and 29 years old with acute or convalescent COVID-19.

The gene calls are TRBV7-8 and TRBJ1-1; no clear D. Between the trimmed V and J ends, which lost 5 bases and 5 bases, there was a span of 12 bases. Germline V CDR1 and CDR2: SGHVS, FQNEAQ. This CDR3 has 13 residues. The CDR3 nucleotides read TGTGCCAGCAGCATCACCCGAGGGACTGAAGCTTTCTTT. Encoded protein: CASSITRGTEAFF.

V usage is TRBV6-5 and J usage is TRBJ2-7; TRBD2 agrees at 8 bases. Germline V gene sequence: CDR1 MNHEY, CDR2 SVGAGI. V was clipped by 8 bases and J by 2 bases; unmatched bases: 2. CDR3 length equals 12 residues. The CDR3 region is CASREGPYEQYF. CDR3 coding DNA: TGTGCCAGCCGGGAGGGCCCCTACGAGCAGTACTTC.

The chain joins TRBV11-3 to TRBJ2-5; 9 bases fit TRBD1. From germline, CDR1 is SGHNT and CDR2 YENEEA. The CDR3 has 15 residues. The ends lost 5 bases at V and 5 bases at J; junction bases unmatched: 9. Written as DNA, the CDR3 is TGTGCCAGCAGCCCGGGACAGGGCAACACGGAGACCCAGTACTTC. Protein product: CASSPGQGNTETQYF.

This chain links TRBV2 with TRBJ2-7; 9 nucleotides line up with TRBD1. CDR1 is SNHLY, CDR2 FYNNEI, per germline. The J segment lost 3 bases and the V segment lost 7 bases, leaving 10 bases of the junction unmatched. This CDR3 has 15 residues. CDR3 coding DNA: TGTGCCAGCAAGGCCTCCGGGACAGGGCTCTACGAGCAGTACTTC. This translates into CASKASGTGLYEQYF.

This clone was counted once. The CDR3 here is CASSLGGGRRGTEAFF. In DNA, the CDR3 is TGTGCCAGCAGCTTAGGGGGCGGCAGGAGGGGTACTGAAGCTTTCTTT. The chain recombines TRBV7-9 with TRBJ1-1; a possible D gene is TRBD1 (5 bases). Germline CDR1 SEHNR, CDR2 FQNEAQ (reference sequence). The ends were cut back, 1 base at V and 5 bases at J, with 17 bases in the middle. This CDR3 is built from 16 residues.

CDR3 DNA sequence: TGTGCCAGCAGCGTTTTGGGGACAGACCAAGAGACCCAGTACTTC. Translating gives CASSVLGTDQETQYF. This chain links TRBV2 with TRBJ2-5; 7 bases map to TRBD1. J lost 0 bases, V lost 6 bases, and 7 bases had no gene match. The CDR3 spans 15 residues. Germline lookup yields CDR1 SNHLY and CDR2 FYNNEI.

This chain connects TRBV10-2 to TRBJ1-1; perhaps TRBD1 as D (6 bases). This CDR3 spans 14 amino acids. The V end was cut by 7 bases, the J end by 4 bases, with 16 bases between. Germline V gene data show CDR1 as WSHSY and CDR2 as SAAADI. CDR3 amino acids: CASMERGGGTEAFF. The CDR3 DNA sequence: TGCGCCAGCATGGAAAGGGGGGGAGGCACTGAAGCTTTCTTT.

The chain employs TRBV9 and TRBJ2-3; the D is unclear. Germline CDR1 and CDR2: SGDLS and YYNGEE. Trimming pared 0 bases from V and 5 bases from J, leaving 7 bases between. The CDR3 is made up of 13 amino acids. As DNA, the CDR3 is TGTGCCAGCAGCGTAGGATCGGGAGATACGCAGTATTTT. Its protein product is CASSVGSGDTQYF.

The V and J genes are TRBV5-6 and TRBJ1-1; D is possibly TRBD1 (6 bases). The germline V gene has CDR1 SGHDT and CDR2 YYEEEE. CDR3 size: 14 residues. Deletions cut 6 bases from V and 6 bases from J, with 18 bases between. This CDR3 is CASTSTDRLSEAFF. DNA for the CDR3: TGTGCCAGCACCTCAACGGACAGATTGTCTGAAGCTTTCTTT.

The rearrangement links TRBV24-1 to TRBJ2-1, with 8 bases lining up with TRBD1. The CDR3 length is 14 residues. Germline V gene data show CDR1 as KGHDR and CDR2 as SFDVKD. J was trimmed by 4 bases and V by 9 bases; bases with no gene match: 7. The CDR3 DNA follows: TGTGCCACCGCACCCGGGACAGGATACAATGAGCAGTTCTTC. Protein: CATAPGTGYNEQFF.

The V gene is TRBV7-3, the J gene TRBJ1-1, with D possibly being TRBD1 (6 bases). V lost 0 bases, J lost 4 bases, and 9 bases lay in between. There are 14 residues in the CDR3. Germline loops: CDR1 SGHTA, CDR2 FQGTGA. The CDR3 sequence: CASSLTAGATEAFF. Here the CDR3 DNA reads TGTGCCAGCAGCTTAACAGCAGGGGCCACTGAAGCTTTCTTT.

The sample holds one count of this clone. The chain carries TRBV6-5 and TRBJ1-1, with 10 bases lining up with TRBD1. The CDR3 extends over 16 amino acids. With 0 bases clipped from V and 0 bases from J, the junction kept 1 base outside the gene matches. CDR1 is MNHEY and CDR2 is SVGAGI in the germline V gene. CDR3 residues: CASSYSGTGVNTEAFF. The DNA of the CDR3 is TGTGCCAGCAGTTACTCCGGGACAGGGGTGAACACTGAAGCTTTCTTT.

This clone appeared a single time. The V gene is TRBV3-1 (or the pseudogene TRBV3-2), the J gene TRBJ1-3; D gene ambiguous. Trimming shortened V by 4 bases and J by 3 bases, and 7 bases separated the two germline ends. The CDR3 length is 13 residues. CDR1 is LGHDT, CDR2 YNNKEL, per germline (reference sequence). The CDR3 sequence: CASSPAGGNTIYF. Here the CDR3 DNA reads TGTGCCAGCAGCCCTGCCGGTGGAAACACCATATATTTT.

The chain is built from TRBV18 and TRBJ2-3; D remains unclear. Germline CDR1 reads KGHSH; CDR2 reads LQKENI. Trimming removed 6 bases from V and 6 bases from J, with 13 bases in between. The CDR3 runs 13 residues. This CDR3 is CASSYRLKDTQYF. CDR3 coding DNA: TGTGCCAGCTCCTACAGATTAAAGGATACGCAGTATTTT.

This chain links TRBV5-1 with TRBJ2-1; TRBD1 might be the D (5 bases). Germline lookup yields CDR1 SGHRS and CDR2 YFSETQ. Trimming stripped 4 bases from V and 7 bases from J, with 18 bases between. CDR3 length equals 15 residues. Written as DNA, the CDR3 is TGCGCCAGCAGCCAAAGTGGGGTAAGACAGAATGAGCAGTTCTTC. Protein product: CASSQSGVRQNEQFF.

V and J are TRBV3-1 (or the pseudogene TRBV3-2) and TRBJ1-1; the match to TRBD1 covers 8 bases. Germline V gives CDR1 LGHDT, CDR2 YNNKEL (reference sequence). The CDR3 totals 15 residues. V lost 4 bases to trimming and J lost 6 bases; unmatched junction nucleotides: 10. CDR3 protein: CASSPFRTGKAEAFF. DNA of the CDR3: TGTGCCAGCAGCCCTTTCCGGACAGGGAAGGCTGAAGCTTTCTTT.

The chain employs TRBV6-5 and TRBJ1-1; the D is unclear. V was trimmed by 10 bases and J by 1 base, leaving 10 bases between them. The CDR3 is 12 residues long. Germline V gene lookup returns CDR1 MNHEY and CDR2 SVGAGI. Written as DNA, the CDR3 is TGTGCCACCAAACAACAGAACACTGAAGCTTTCTTT. The encoded protein is CATKQQNTEAFF.

The V call is TRBV27, the J call TRBJ1-1, with 8 bases aligning to TRBD1. Trimming cost V 8 bases and J 6 bases; bases outside gene matches: 8. This CDR3 is 13 amino acids long. CDR1 and CDR2 (germline): MNHEY, SMNVEV (reference sequence). The CDR3 DNA reads TGTGCCAGCGGTGGGTACAGGGGGGCTGAAGCTTTCTTT. As protein: CASGGYRGAEAFF.

This sequence joins TRBV4-1 and TRBJ2-1, with D hard to call. The CDR3 is 13 amino acids. The V end was cut by 1 base, the J end by 5 bases, with 6 bases between. Germline V CDR1 and CDR2: MGHRA, YSYEKL. In nucleotides, the CDR3 is TGCGCCAGCAGCCAAGCCCCCAACAATGAGCAGTTCTTC. Protein product: CASSQAPNNEQFF.

This chain uses TRBV7-2 with TRBJ2-1; D remains unclear. CDR3 size: 16 residues. V gave up 5 bases and J gave up 1 base, with 15 bases separating them. Germline assignment: CDR1 SGHTA and CDR2 FQGNSA. DNA for the CDR3: TGTGCCAGCAGCCCACGACTGTCACCGTCCTACAATGAGCAGTTCTTC. Its protein is CASSPRLSPSYNEQFF. Drawing the rest from reference TRBV7-2 and TRBJ2-1, the complete variable domain is GAGVSQSPSNKVTEKGKDVELRCDPISGHTALYWYRQSLGQGLEFLIYFQGNSAPDKSGLPSDRFSAERTGGSVSTLTIQRTQQEDSAVYLCASSPRLSPSYNEQFFGPGTRLTVL.

The chain carries TRBV5-1 and TRBJ1-4; D perhaps matches TRBD1 (5 bases). Germline-derived CDR1 and CDR2 are SGHRS and YFSETQ. V lost 10 bases and J 3 bases, leaving 13 bases between the germline ends. The CDR3 contains 13 residues. In DNA form, the CDR3 reads TGCGCCTCCTCGAAAGGGGCTAATGAAAAACTGTTTTTT. Translation gives CASSKGANEKLFF. Together with reference TRBV5-1 and TRBJ1-4, the CDR3 gives the full variable domain: KAGVTQTPRYLIKTRGQQVTLSCSPISGHRSVSWYQQTPGQGLQFLFEYFSETQRNKGNFPGRFSGRQFSNSRSEMNVSTLELGDSALYLCASSKGANEKLFFGSGTQLSVL.

The V gene is TRBV19, the J gene TRBJ2-2; 7 bases are a match to TRBD1. The CDR3 spans 14 residues. Trimming removed 7 bases from V and 0 bases from J; junction bases left unmatched: 2. CDR1 is LNHDA, CDR2 SQIVND, per germline (reference sequence). The CDR3 nucleotides are TGTGCCAGTATTAGGGGGCCGAACACCGGGGAGCTGTTTTTT. It is translated as CASIRGPNTGELFF.

On this clone: At the DNA level, this CDR3 is encoded by other sequences in the same sample as well. V usage is TRBV5-1 and J usage is TRBJ1-2; no reliable D call. CDR3 size: 13 residues. From germline, CDR1 is SGHRS and CDR2 YFSETQ. With 0 bases removed from V and 7 bases from J, the gap between germline ends came to 10 bases. Written as DNA, the CDR3 is TGCGCCAGCAGCTTGGCGGCCGGCGGTGGCTACACCTTC. Its translation is CASSLAAGGGYTF.

The chain carries TRBV6-4 and TRBJ2-1; 8 positions match TRBD2. The ends lost 0 bases at V and 12 bases at J; junction bases unmatched: 7. Germline-derived CDR1 and CDR2 are MRHNA and SNTAGT. The CDR3 runs to 14 residues. The CDR3 region has the DNA TGTGCCAGCAGTGACTCAAGGGGACTAGAGGCGCAGTTCTTC. Protein: CASSDSRGLEAQFF.

The gene calls are TRBV4-1 and TRBJ1-5; D unclear. Trimming left V 4 bases short and J 3 bases short, with 7 bases between. The CDR3 is made up of 13 amino acids. The germline V gene encodes CDR1 MGHRA and CDR2 YSYEKL. In DNA form, the CDR3 reads TGCGCCAGCAGCCGAGGTGTCAATCAGCCCCAGCATTTT. Its protein product is CASSRGVNQPQHF.